Below, 30 T cell receptor beta chains from the same sample are listed, as sequenced in a study of radiation and T cells in renal cell carcinoma (dated by TCRdb to 2018 to 2021). The receptor library was made with the immunoSEQ multiplex PCR assay. TCRdb provides this immuneACCESS table in a form limited to in-frame rearrangements. Some clones are lacking; in checked studies, under half of them reflect an unresolved V gene, and why the rest are absent is not known. The sample yields 100,000 to 150,000 clones; about 88% were counted once. The ten largest account for almost 6% of the sample. The time point label, read with the paper, signifies: blood 2 weeks post-SBRT. This specimen's treatment or condition label, interpreted: 15 Gy SBRT to primary tumor, nephrectomy 4 weeks later. The material was blood, obtained from a patient whose treatment included radiotherapy and nephrectomy. These receptors all stem from a woman in her seventies with renal cell carcinoma.

Concerning this clone: One junction end does not reproduce the germline sequence, and a read error may be involved. The chain combines TRBV7-7 with TRBJ2-2; possibly TRBD2 for D (5 bases). Germline V gene lookup returns CDR1 SSHAT and CDR2 FNYEAQ (reference sequence). The CDR3 length is 16 residues. The CDR3 sequence: CASSLEASLVTGELFF. CDR3 in DNA: TGTGCTAGCAGCTTAGAGGCTAGCTTGGTCACCGGGGAGCTGTTTTTT.

As concerns this clone: The sample contains more than one DNA sequence encoding this CDR3. The chain has TRBV6-5 and TRBJ2-1; 9 bases agree with TRBD2. With V trimmed by 4 bases and J by 4 bases, 5 bases remained unmatched. The V gene's germline CDR1 is MNHEY and CDR2 SVGAGI. There are 15 residues in the CDR3. The CDR3 loop reads CASSLERGAYNEQFF. The CDR3 nucleotides are TGTGCCAGCAGTTTGGAGCGGGGGGCTTACAATGAGCAGTTCTTC.

The chain links TRBV6-1 to TRBJ1-2, with 9 bases aligning to TRBD1. The CDR3 covers 14 residues. J was trimmed by 0 bases and V by 9 bases; bases with no gene match: 5. Germline V CDR1 and CDR2: MNHNS, SASEGT. Here the CDR3 reads CASGQGKANYGYTF. CDR3 bases: TGTGCCAGTGGACAGGGGAAGGCTAACTATGGCTACACCTTC.

This chain connects TRBV6-5 to TRBJ2-3, with D possibly called TRBD1 or TRBD2 (5 bases each). The CDR3 has 14 residues. V lost 2 bases and J lost 2, with 8 bases in between. The germline gives CDR1 MNHEY, CDR2 SVGAGI. CDR3 DNA: TGTGCCAGCAGTTACGTGGGGACCACAGATACGCAGTATTTT. Translation gives CASSYVGTTDTQYF.

The V and J genes are TRBV28 and TRBJ2-1; no reliable D call. The CDR3 runs to 12 residues. The ends were cut back, 2 bases at V and 4 bases at J, with 3 bases in the middle. Germline V gives CDR1 MDHEN, CDR2 SYDVKM. CDR3 in amino acids: CASSLRYNEQFF. In DNA form, the CDR3 reads TGTGCCAGCAGTTTACGGTACAATGAGCAGTTCTTC.

This clone was picked up one time. The J gene is TRBJ2-1, the V gene TRBV10-3, with 7 bases identical to TRBD1. Trimming cost V 6 bases and J 9 bases; bases outside gene matches: 11. CDR1 is ENHRY, CDR2 SYGVKD, per germline. The CDR3 spans 14 residues. The chain's CDR3 is CAIRDRLNGGEQFF. DNA of the CDR3: TGTGCCATCAGGGACAGGCTAAATGGGGGTGAGCAGTTCTTC.

V gene TRBV7-2 combines with J gene TRBJ1-1; the D gene is possibly TRBD1 (5 bases). Per germline, CDR1 SGHTA and CDR2 FQGNSA. The CDR3 totals 13 residues. V gave up 5 bases and J gave up 5 bases, with 12 bases separating them. The CDR3 sequence is CASSQGLGTEAFF. The CDR3 coding sequence is TGTGCCAGCAGCCAGGGATTAGGGACTGAAGCTTTCTTT.

The gene calls are TRBV30 and TRBJ1-2; a possible D gene is TRBD1 (5 bases). CDR1 and CDR2 from the germline V gene are GTSNPN and SVGIG (reference sequence). V was clipped by 4 bases and J by 0 bases, with 9 bases between them. The CDR3 is 13 amino acids. The DNA for the CDR3 is TGTGCCTGGAACAGGTTTACTAACTATGGCTACACCTTC. Translated: CAWNRFTNYGYTF. Filled out from reference TRBV30 and TRBJ1-2, the complete variable domain reads SQTIHQWPATLVQPVGSPLSLECTVEGTSNPNLYWYRQAAGRGLQLLFYSVGIGQISSEVPQNLSASRPQDRQFILSSKKLLLSDSGFYLCAWNRFTNYGYTFGSGTRLTVV.

The chain uses TRBV18 and TRBJ1-4; maybe TRBD1 (6 bases). This CDR3 has 15 residues. Germline CDR1 is KGHSH and CDR2 is LQKENI. V shed 8 bases and J shed 5 bases, with 18 bases lying between them. CDR3 region: CASTVRGARNEKLFF. The CDR3 region has the DNA TGTGCCAGCACCGTCCGGGGGGCCCGCAATGAAAAACTGTTTTTT.

This clone was seen a single time. The chain has TRBV30 and TRBJ2-5; D not resolved. The CDR3 loop spans 13 amino acids. The germline gives CDR1 GTSNPN, CDR2 SVGIG (reference sequence). V dropped 5 bases and J dropped 2 bases, with 12 bases sitting between them. CDR3: CAWGPPLQETQYF. CDR3 bases: TGTGCCTGGGGCCCCCCCTTACAAGAGACCCAGTACTTC.

This clone was recorded once. This chain links TRBV27 with TRBJ1-4; possibly TRBD1 for D (5 bases). Trimming removed 3 bases from V and 5 bases from J, with 10 bases in between. The germline V gene encodes CDR1 MNHEY and CDR2 SMNVEV (reference sequence). CDR3 length: 14 residues. The CDR3 nucleotides are TGTGCCAGCAGTTTTGCAGGGCCGAATGAAAAACTGTTTTTT. Amino acids: CASSFAGPNEKLFF.

V gene TRBV7-9 combines with J gene TRBJ2-7, with 12 bases fitting TRBD2. CDR1 is SEHNR, CDR2 FQNEAQ, per germline (reference sequence). The J segment lost 6 bases and the V segment lost 5 bases, leaving 8 bases of the junction unmatched. CDR3 size: 15 residues. CDR3 DNA: TGTGCCAGCAGCAGTCTAGCGGGGGGGCCCGGCGAGCAGTACTTC. As protein: CASSSLAGGPGEQYF.

The genes are TRBV9 and TRBJ2-1, with unresolved D. The V and J ends lost 3 bases and 6 bases respectively, with 7 bases between them. The CDR3 spans 12 residues. Germline V lookup: CDR1 SGDLS, CDR2 YYNGEE. The CDR3 sequence: CASSDDSNEQFF. DNA for the CDR3: TGTGCCAGCAGCGATGACTCCAATGAGCAGTTCTTC.

This chain links TRBV7-2 with TRBJ2-7, with D possibly being TRBD2 (6 bases). CDR3 length equals 14 residues. Germline assignment: CDR1 SGHTA and CDR2 FQGNSA. Trimming removed 5 bases at V and 2 bases at J, with 13 bases between. The CDR3, as DNA: TGTGCCAGCAGCCCCCGGGAGTTTACCTACGAGCAGTACTTC. Translating gives CASSPREFTYEQYF.

This chain links TRBV25-1 with TRBJ2-5; D is possibly TRBD1 or TRBD2 (5 bases each). The J call could be wrong; TRBJ2-7 is a better fit for the DNA end. Germline CDR1 reads MGHDK; CDR2 reads SYGVNS. This CDR3 region has 15 residues. In DNA form, the CDR3 reads TGTGCCAGCAGTGACCGGGACCCGCCTTCCTACGAGCAGTACTTC. The encoded protein is CASSDRDPPSYEQYF.

The chain carries TRBV28 and TRBJ2-7, with D perhaps matching TRBD1 (5 bases). Germline V gives CDR1 MDHEN, CDR2 SYDVKM. The length of the CDR3 is 13 residues. The V end lost 2 bases, the J end lost 3 bases, and 8 bases lay between the germline ends. The CDR3 protein is CASSLVQGYEQYF. Here the CDR3 DNA reads TGTGCCAGCAGTTTAGTTCAGGGCTACGAGCAGTACTTC.

The CDR3 nucleotides are TGTGCCAGCAGTGAAAAAAGGGCTAGCACTGAAGCTTTCTTT. Its protein is CASSEKRASTEAFF. V and J are TRBV6-1 and TRBJ1-1; D remains ambiguous. Trimming left V 2 bases short and J 4 bases short, with 11 bases between. The V gene's germline CDR1 is MNHNS and CDR2 SASEGT. CDR3 size: 14 residues.

This chain joins TRBV2 and TRBJ1-6; possible D gene TRBD1, 5 bases. This CDR3 spans 14 amino acids. V dropped 0 bases and J dropped 12 bases, with 12 bases sitting between them. Germline CDR1 SNHLY, CDR2 FYNNEI. This chain's CDR3 is CASSEALGARPLHF. CDR3 nucleotide sequence: TGTGCCAGCAGTGAAGCGCTTGGGGCCAGACCCCTCCACTTT.

The chain uses TRBV5-1 and TRBJ1-2, with a tentative D call TRBD1 (6 bases). V was shortened by 3 bases and J by 4 bases, with 10 bases between the two germline ends. CDR1 and CDR2 from the germline V gene are SGHRS and YFSETQ. The CDR3 runs to 13 residues. CDR3 DNA sequence: TGCGCCAGCAGCTCGGACAGAACCTATGGCTACACCTTC. Translating it yields CASSSDRTYGYTF.

The gene calls are TRBV27 and TRBJ2-3, with D uncertain. The germline V gene encodes CDR1 MNHEY and CDR2 SMNVEV (reference sequence). The CDR3 loop spans 17 amino acids. V was trimmed by 5 bases and J by 1 base, leaving 19 bases between them. In DNA, the CDR3 is TGTGCCAGCAGTCTCCCTGCCCGCACCGGCCGCACAGATACGCAGTATTTT. Its translation: CASSLPARTGRTDTQYF.

This clone occurred once. The chain recombines TRBV9 with TRBJ2-7; 7 positions agree with TRBD1. The trim removed 4 bases at V and 2 bases at J, leaving 12 bases unmatched. This CDR3 spans 16 amino acids. From germline, CDR1 is SGDLS and CDR2 YYNGEE. Written as DNA, the CDR3 is TGTGCCAGCAGCCCGACAGGGACAGCCTTTACCTACGAGCAGTACTTC. It translates to CASSPTGTAFTYEQYF.

This sequence joins TRBV6-1 and TRBJ1-2; D not resolved. The germline V gene encodes CDR1 MNHNS and CDR2 SASEGT. Between the trimmed V and J ends, which lost 6 bases and 2 bases, there was a span of 10 bases. The CDR3 has 13 amino acids. In DNA, the CDR3 is TGTGCCAGCAGGGCAGACCGGAACTATGGCTACACCTTC. Translating it yields CASRADRNYGYTF.

The gene calls are TRBV5-6 and TRBJ2-2; TRBD1 matches at 10 bases. This CDR3 is 15 amino acids long. J gave up 1 base and V 3 bases, and 0 bases lay outside the gene matches. Germline CDR1 and CDR2: SGHDT and YYEEEE. CDR3 DNA sequence: TGTGCCAGCAGCTGGGACAGGGGGAACACCGGGGAGCTGTTTTTT. It specifies CASSWDRGNTGELFF.

The J gene is TRBJ1-1, the V gene TRBV6-5, with 7 bases aligning to TRBD1. The CDR3 runs to 13 residues. After removal of 2 bases from V and 4 bases from J, the junction contained 1 base not matched to a gene. CDR1 MNHEY and CDR2 SVGAGI come from the germline V gene. The CDR3 sequence: CASSYDRATEAFF. The CDR3 nucleotides are TGTGCCAGCAGTTACGACAGGGCCACTGAAGCTTTCTTT.

This clone was recorded only once. V is TRBV5-1 and J is TRBJ2-3; D might be TRBD2 (6 bases). The CDR3 spans 15 residues. Germline CDR1 and CDR2: SGHRS and YFSETQ. V was clipped by 7 bases and J by 1 base, with 16 bases between them. CDR3 DNA: TGCGCCAGCCATGGGGGGAACAGAGGCACAGATACGCAGTATTTT. Protein: CASHGGNRGTDTQYF.

The J gene is TRBJ1-1, the V gene TRBV18; a weak D match, TRBD1 (5 bases). There are 13 residues in the CDR3. Trimming took 5 bases from V and 4 from J, leaving 11 bases between them. From germline, CDR1 is KGHSH and CDR2 LQKENI. This CDR3 reads CASSVWGRTEAFF. The CDR3 DNA follows: TGTGCCAGCTCAGTGTGGGGACGCACTGAAGCTTTCTTT.

This clone was counted between two and nine times. The rearrangement links TRBV27 to TRBJ1-5; D call uncertain. Trimming removed 5 bases at V and 3 bases at J, with 11 bases between. The CDR3 spans 14 residues. Per germline, CDR1 MNHEY and CDR2 SMNVEV (reference sequence). The CDR3 DNA follows: TGTGCCAGCAGTCCCCGAGGGCCCAATCAGCCCCAGCATTTT. It encodes CASSPRGPNQPQHF.

The chain couples TRBV10-2 to TRBJ2-4; D gene uncertain. The CDR3 has 14 amino acids. Per the germline V gene, CDR1 is WSHSY and CDR2 is SAAADI. The V end lost 2 bases, the J end lost 8 bases, and 13 bases lay between the germline ends. Here the CDR3 reads CASSEPGRRDIQYF. As DNA, the CDR3 is TGCGCCAGCAGTGAGCCTGGCAGGAGAGACATTCAGTACTTC.

V usage is TRBV6-5 and J usage is TRBJ1-2; D possibly corresponds to TRBD1 (6 bases). The CDR3 extends over 15 amino acids. The V end lost 8 bases, the J end lost 4 bases, and 20 bases lay between the germline ends. CDR1 and CDR2 (germline): MNHEY, SVGAGI. The chain's CDR3 is CASCRALGASYGYTF. The CDR3 DNA reads as TGTGCCAGCTGCCGGGCCCTGGGGGCAAGCTATGGCTACACCTTC.

The chain is built from TRBV19 and TRBJ2-1; 7 bases fit TRBD2. Trimming took 6 bases from V and 2 from J; bases not matched to a gene: 7. This CDR3 is 15 amino acids long. Germline V gives CDR1 LNHDA, CDR2 SQIVND (reference sequence). CDR3 in amino acids: CASSPRRGAYNEQFF. CDR3 sequence (DNA): TGTGCCAGTAGCCCCCGTCGGGGGGCCTACAATGAGCAGTTCTTC. Combining the CDR3 with reference TRBV19 and TRBJ2-1 gives the whole variable domain DGGITQSPKYLFRKEGQNVTLSCEQNLNHDAMYWYRQDPGQGLRLIYYSQIVNDFQKGDIAEGYSVSREKKESFPLTVTSAQKNPTAFYLCASSPRRGAYNEQFFGPGTRLTVL.